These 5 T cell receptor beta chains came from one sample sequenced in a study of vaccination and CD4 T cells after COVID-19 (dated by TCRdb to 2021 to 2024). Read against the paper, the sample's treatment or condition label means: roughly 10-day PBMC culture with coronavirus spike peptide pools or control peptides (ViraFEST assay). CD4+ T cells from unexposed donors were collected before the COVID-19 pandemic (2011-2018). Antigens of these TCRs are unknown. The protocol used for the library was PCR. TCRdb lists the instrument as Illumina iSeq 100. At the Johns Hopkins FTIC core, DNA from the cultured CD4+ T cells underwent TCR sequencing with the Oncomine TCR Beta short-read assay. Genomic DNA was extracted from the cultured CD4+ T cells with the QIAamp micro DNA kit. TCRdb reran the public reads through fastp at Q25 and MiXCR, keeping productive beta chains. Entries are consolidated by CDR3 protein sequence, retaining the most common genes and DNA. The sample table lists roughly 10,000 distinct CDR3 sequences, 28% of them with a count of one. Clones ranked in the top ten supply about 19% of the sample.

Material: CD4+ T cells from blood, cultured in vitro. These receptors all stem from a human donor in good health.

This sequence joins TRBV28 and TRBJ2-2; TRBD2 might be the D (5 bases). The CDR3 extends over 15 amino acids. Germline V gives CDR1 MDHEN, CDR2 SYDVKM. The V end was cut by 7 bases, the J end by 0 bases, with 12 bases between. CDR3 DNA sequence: TGTGCCAGCATCGGCGGGCAAACGAACACCGGGGAGCTGTTTTTT. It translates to CASIGGQTNTGELFF. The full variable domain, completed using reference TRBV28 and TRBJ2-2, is DVKVTQSSRYLVKRTGEKVFLECVQDMDHENMFWYRQDPGLGLRLIYFSYDVKMKEKGDIPEGYSVSREKKERFSLILESASTNQTSMYLCASIGGQTNTGELFFGEGSRLTVL.

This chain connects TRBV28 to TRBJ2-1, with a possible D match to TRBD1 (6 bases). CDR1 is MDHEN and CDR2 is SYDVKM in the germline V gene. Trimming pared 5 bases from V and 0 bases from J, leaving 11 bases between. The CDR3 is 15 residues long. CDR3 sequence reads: CASSTQGSSYNEQFF. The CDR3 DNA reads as TGTGCCAGCAGTACACAGGGAAGCTCCTACAATGAGCAGTTCTTC.

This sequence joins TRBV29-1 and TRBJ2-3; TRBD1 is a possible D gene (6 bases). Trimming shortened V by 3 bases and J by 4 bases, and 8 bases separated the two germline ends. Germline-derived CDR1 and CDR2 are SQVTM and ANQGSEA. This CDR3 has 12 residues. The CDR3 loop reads CSVDGQPDTQYF. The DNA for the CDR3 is TGCAGCGTTGACGGACAGCCAGATACGCAGTATTTT.

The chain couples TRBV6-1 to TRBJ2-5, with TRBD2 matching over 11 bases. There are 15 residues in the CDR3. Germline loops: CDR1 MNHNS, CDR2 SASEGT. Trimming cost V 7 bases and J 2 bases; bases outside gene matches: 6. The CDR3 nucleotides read TGTGCCAGCAATTTGGGACTAGCGGAGCAAGAGACCCAGTACTTC. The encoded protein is CASNLGLAEQETQYF.

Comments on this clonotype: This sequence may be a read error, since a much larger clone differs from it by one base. CDR3 DNA sequence: TGTGCCAGCAGCCCCGGGGCAAAGGCTGAAGCTTTCTTT. It yields the protein CASSPGAKAEAFF. The rearrangement joins TRBV7-9 to TRBJ1-1, with D possibly TRBD1 on 5 matching bases. Trimming removed 5 bases at V and 6 bases at J, with 13 bases between. Germline CDR1 reads SEHNR; CDR2 reads FQNEAQ (reference sequence). This CDR3 region has 13 residues.